The source of this T cell receptor beta chain is a study of blood T cell repertoires in COVID-19. Study summary: Samples of COVID-19 (acute and convalescent) were obtained from the United States, Italy and Spain. PBMCs, B-cell-depleted T cells, or T cells provided the cDNA or gDNA that made up the material.

Per the original data handling: By means of reference gene primer amplification, nucleated cell counts were estimated. The protocol was immunoSEQ multiplex PCR, while the TCRdb copy is restricted to in-frame clones and leaves out a portion. V and J calls plus clone size are reproduced from that table; the DNA served to infer D and trimming. This sample carries around 140,000 clones, 81% of them seen once, and the ten largest clones take around 8.2%. The V and J ends lost 2 bases and 0 bases respectively, with 14 bases between them. The germline CDR1 and CDR2 sequences are SGHTA and FQGNSA. This CDR3 contains 16 residues.

Sample: peripheral blood. The TCR originated in a human donor in a cohort sampled during active COVID-19. The rearrangement joins TRBV7-2 to TRBJ2-7, with D perhaps matching TRBD2 (6 bases). CDR3 sequence: CASSLLLRDFSYEQYF. The CDR3 region has the DNA TGTGCCAGCAGCTTACTACTCCGGGACTTCTCCTACGAGCAGTACTTC.